This T cell receptor beta chain comes out of a study of CD8 T cells in Susac syndrome. About the study: When their blood was taken, patients with Susac syndrome were therapy-naive, taking corticosteroids, or taking intravenous immunoglobulin alone.

The RNA, 0.5 to 1 ug, was put through reverse transcription using random hexamers. An immunoSEQ multiplex PCR amplified TCR beta CDR3 over 54 Vbeta and 13 Jbeta. One entry per CDR3 protein results from TCRdb running MiXCR on the immunoSEQ multiplex PCR reads. This repertoire shows over 65,000 distinct CDR3 sequences, 90% to 95% found once; its top ten account for around 0.48%. Germline trimming cut 7 bases from V and 7 bases from J; bases unmatched to any gene: 4. Germline V gene data show CDR1 as SNHLY and CDR2 as FYNNEI. The CDR3 has 13 amino acids. The sequencing sample was made of CD4+ T cells from PBMCs. The chain uses TRBV2 and TRBJ1-6; TRBD1 matches 7 bases. This TCR derives from a human donor with Susac syndrome. The CDR3 here is CASTGTENSPLHF. The CDR3 DNA reads as TGTGCCAGCACCGGGACAGAGAATTCACCCCTCCACTTT.